The rows below give T cell receptor beta chains drawn from one sample of a study of T cells in Graves' hyperthyroidism and ophthalmopathy. One entry per CDR3 protein results from TCRdb running MiXCR on the multiplex PCR reads. Seen here are roughly 570,000 distinct CDR3 sequences, under 60% observed once, and the top ten hold over 15%. The sequencing input was peripheral blood or thyroid tissue (not recorded which). The receptor source for this set is an adult woman with Graves' disease, either hyperthyroidism or ophthalmopathy (not recorded which). The conserved cysteine and the conserved F or W are not part of the CDR3 here. Size tells how often a clone was seen (once, few, many) or the class of an expanded clone, and some rows leave it out.

size: many
J: TRBJ2-2
length: 14
V: TRBV5-1
CDR3: ASTISTGSDTGELF

size: many
J: TRBJ2-6
length: 14
V: TRBV12-3/TRBV12-4
CDR3: ASAGTYDSGANVLT

size: once
J: TRBJ1-1
length: 9
V: TRBV7-8
CDR3: ASSPLVTGG

size: many
J: TRBJ2-2
length: 10
V: TRBV7-3
CDR3: ASSLIPGELF

size: many
J: TRBJ1-2
length: 10
V: TRBV11-2
CDR3: ASSLLLGGYT

size: many
J: TRBJ1-5
length: 12
V: TRBV14
CDR3: ASSPAGGQRPQH

size: .
J: TRBJ1-1
length: 13
V: TRBV28
CDR3: ASSSMDSSLVRAF

size: .
J: TRBJ1-5
length: 12
V: TRBV19
CDR3: GTGALYSNQPQH

size: .
J: TRBJ1-6
length: 9
V: TRBV18
CDR3: ASSPRSPLH

size: .
J: TRBJ2-7
length: 11
V: TRBV7-3
CDR3: ASSPGTSGATD

size: .
J: TRBJ2-3
length: 12
V: TRBV2
CDR3: ASRRGGITDTQY

size: once
J: TRBJ1-3
length: 12
V: TRBV29-1
CDR3: SVDSGGYGYTIY

size: few
J: TRBJ2-3
length: 13
V: TRBV5-1
CDR3: ASSSTGTGTDTQY

size: .
J: TRBJ1-1
length: 13
V: TRBV28
CDR3: ASSWIAGGGTEAF

size: many
J: TRBJ1-1
length: 15
V: TRBV29-1
CDR3: SVEGLSGVGSNVGAF

size: many
J: TRBJ2-7
length: 12
V: TRBV6-5
CDR3: ASRQGIYSYEQY

size: .
J: TRBJ1-4
length: 15
V: TRBV7-2
CDR3: ASSQDGQGVANEKLF

size: few
J: TRBJ2-3
length: 13
V: TRBV5-1
CDR3: ASSFLAGGGDTQY

size: .
J: TRBJ1-5
length: 11
V: TRBV6-1
CDR3: ASTTYSNQPQH

size: many
J: TRBJ2-5
length: 10
V: TRBV6-6
CDR3: ASRGDGETQY

size: many
J: TRBJ1-2
length: 12
V: TRBV10-2
CDR3: ASSEGAGNYGYT

size: .
J: .
length: 15
V: TRBV24-1
CDR3: ATSDSTTGRSYNEQF

size: once
J: TRBJ2-5
length: 14
V: TRBV19
CDR3: ASSNRDAHRRETQY

size: .
J: TRBJ1-4
length: 12
V: TRBV27
CDR3: ASSMQSWGGKLF

size: few
J: TRBJ1-5
length: 12
V: TRBV6-1
CDR3: ASSRRQGGQPQH

size: .
J: TRBJ2-7
length: 11
V: TRBV20-1
CDR3: SAYRDSRYEQY

size: .
J: TRBJ2-5
length: 12
V: TRBV20-1
CDR3: SARFSTGRETQY

size: many
J: TRBJ2-2
length: 14
V: TRBV5-1
CDR3: ASRWTVASNTGELF

size: many
J: TRBJ2-7
length: 11
V: TRBV10-3
CDR3: AIRLAGAYEQY

size: once
J: TRBJ2-2
length: 17
V: TRBV30
CDR3: AWSAIDGQGQRYTGELF

size: .
J: TRBJ1-1
length: 12
V: TRBV20-1
CDR3: SARVGGPNTEAF

size: .
J: TRBJ2-1
length: 11
V: TRBV29-1
CDR3: SVERTDYNEQF

size: .
J: TRBJ2-5
length: 13
V: TRBV20-1
CDR3: SARPGTVSNQPQY

size: many
J: TRBJ1-5
length: 11
V: TRBV29-1
CDR3: SVGGASNQPQH

size: .
J: TRBJ2-7
length: 10
V: TRBV11-2
CDR3: ASRHPRGGQY

size: many
J: TRBJ1-1
length: 15
V: TRBV6-5
CDR3: ASSYSRLMYGSTEAF

size: .
J: TRBJ2-5
length: 10
V: TRBV20-1
CDR3: SARPGQETQY

size: .
J: TRBJ1-5
length: 11
V: TRBV5-5
CDR3: ASSFDEDQPQH

size: many
J: TRBJ1-2
length: 11
V: TRBV6-1
CDR3: ASRTGLYYGYT

size: .
J: TRBJ2-5
length: 14
V: TRBV9
CDR3: ASSVRAGVGQETQY

size: .
J: TRBJ1-6
length: 9
V: TRBV5-1
CDR3: ASSSNPPLH

size: many
J: TRBJ2-7
length: 11
V: TRBV29-1
CDR3: SVARHGSYEQY

size: once
J: TRBJ2-7
length: 12
V: TRBV25-1
CDR3: ASSEFPGGYEQY

size: .
J: TRBJ1-1
length: 11
V: TRBV11-2
CDR3: ASTTGLDTEAF

size: .
J: TRBJ2-3
length: 12
V: TRBV7-2
CDR3: ASSTGTSRDTQY

size: .
J: TRBJ2-5
length: 15
V: TRBV7-9
CDR3: ASSPGTSGSSSETQY

size: once
J: TRBJ2-7
length: 12
V: TRBV7-9
CDR3: ASSFLPILNEQY

size: many
J: TRBJ2-5
length: 14
V: TRBV11-2
CDR3: ASSLFGGSRQETQY

size: many
J: TRBJ2-7
length: 12
V: TRBV29-1
CDR3: SVAGTLSSYEQY

size: .
J: TRBJ1-2
length: 11
V: TRBV29-1
CDR3: SSGLTTDYGYT

size: .
J: TRBJ2-6
length: 16
V: TRBV15
CDR3: ATSRGKGATSGANVLT

size: .
J: TRBJ2-7
length: 9
V: TRBV10-3
CDR3: AIKQGAEQY

size: many
J: TRBJ1-5
length: 11
V: TRBV2
CDR3: AGTPRGDQPQH

size: many
J: TRBJ1-2
length: 12
V: TRBV7-9
CDR3: ASSPRGPHYGYT